These 16 T cell receptor beta chains were sequenced from one sample in a study of blood T cells in healthy people across ages (dated by TCRdb to the mid-2010s). Library preparation employed 5' RACE. The second PCR ran for roughly 7 to 12 cycles and used a J-beta primer mix along with a sample-barcoded 5' primer. TCRdb reran the public reads through fastp at Q25 and MiXCR, keeping productive beta chains. CDR3 protein sequences are deduplicated, and each keeps its most common genes and DNA. The sample yields around 1,900,000 distinct CDR3 sequences; approximately 40% were counted once. The biggest ten clones account for 20% to 25% of the sample. Sample: blood. Every receptor here comes from a human donor in good health.

The chain employs TRBV20-1 and TRBJ2-2; 7 nucleotides line up with TRBD1. V trimming: 0 bases; J trimming: 6 bases; junction bases outside the gene matches: 16. This CDR3 is built from 18 residues. Germline CDR1 is DFQATT and CDR2 is SNEGSKA (reference sequence). CDR3 protein: CSARDYSQGDMRAGELFF. The CDR3 DNA reads TGCAGTGCTAGAGATTACTCTCAGGGGGATATGAGGGCCGGGGAGCTGTTTTTT.

Turning to this clonotype: This may arise from a read error, as a much more abundant clone is one base away. V is TRBV5-1 and J is TRBJ2-6; no definite D call. This CDR3 spans 15 amino acids. The germline V gene has CDR1 SGHRS and CDR2 YFSETQ. V was trimmed by 2 bases and J by 0 bases, leaving 6 bases between them. The chain's CDR3 is CASSLQFSGANVLTF. The CDR3 bases are TGCGCCAGCAGCTTACAGTTCTCTGGGGCCAACGTCCTGACTTTC. Based on the CDR3 plus reference TRBV5-1 and TRBJ2-6, the full variable domain is KAGVTQTPRYLIKTRGQQVTLSCSPISGHRSVSWYQQTPGQGLQFLFEYFSETQRNKGNFPGRFSGRQFSNSRSEMNVSTLELGDSALYLCASSLQFSGANVLTFGAGSRLTVL.

J is TRBJ2-4 and V is TRBV7-2; D remains unclear. Germline CDR1 and CDR2: SGHTA and FQGNSA. Deletions cut 1 base from V and 9 bases from J, with 10 bases between. The CDR3 extends over 13 amino acids. DNA of the CDR3: TGTGCCAGCAGCTTAGTGGATATTGGCATTCAGTACTTC. Protein sequence: CASSLVDIGIQYF.

This chain links TRBV29-1 with TRBJ1-6; no reliable D call. Trimming took 4 bases from V and 7 from J, leaving 11 bases between them. CDR3 size: 13 residues. Germline CDR1 reads SQVTM; CDR2 reads ANQGSEA. The CDR3, as DNA: TGCAGCGTTGGGTCCGAAAAAAATTCACCCCTCCACTTT. Translating gives CSVGSEKNSPLHF.

The chain links TRBV11-1 to TRBJ2-5, with 7 bases matching TRBD1. This CDR3 spans 15 amino acids. Losses at the gene ends were 7 bases for V and 5 bases for J; bases not matched to a gene: 13. The germline V gene encodes CDR1 SGHAT and CDR2 FQDESV (reference sequence). The CDR3 nucleotides are TGTGCCAGCACCAAATGGGACAGCTTCAGGGAGACCCAGTACTTC. Protein sequence: CASTKWDSFRETQYF.

V is TRBV6-1 and J is TRBJ2-1, with TRBD2 matching 9 bases. Germline V gives CDR1 MNHNS, CDR2 SASEGT. V shed 0 bases and J 9 bases; nucleotides not matched to a gene: 3. The CDR3 covers 14 residues. DNA for the CDR3: TGTGCCAGCAGTGAAGCGCGGGGGGGAGGTGAGCAGTTCTTC. This codes for CASSEARGGGEQFF.

A few counts support this clonotype. Here the CDR3 DNA reads TGTGCCAGCACCCTCGGGGTGACAGGTCCCACAGATACGCAGTATTTT. Translation gives CASTLGVTGPTDTQYF. The chain combines TRBV12-3 or TRBV12-4 with TRBJ2-3, with a possible D match to TRBD1 (6 bases). The CDR3 runs to 16 residues. Trimming left V 7 bases short and J 2 bases short, with 19 bases between.

The rearrangement joins TRBV15 to TRBJ2-3; D may correspond to TRBD1 or TRBD2 (5 bases each). The CDR3 sequence is 15 residues long. Trimming left V 2 bases short and J 6 bases short, with 15 bases between. The V gene's germline CDR1 is LNHNV and CDR2 YYDKDF (reference sequence). The CDR3 DNA reads TGTGCCACCAGCAGAAAACTTCGGGACGCCGATACGCAGTATTTT. Translated: CATSRKLRDADTQYF.

The chain joins TRBV20-1 to TRBJ1-1; D is unresolved. This CDR3 comprises 15 residues. CDR1 and CDR2 (germline): DFQATT, SNEGSKA (reference sequence). The DNA of the CDR3 is TGCTCCCCGTCCCGGAGGTTGAGTATGAACACTGAAGCTTTCTTT. It yields the protein CSPSRRLSMNTEAFF.

This clonotype has just a few counts. The chain uses TRBV29-1 and TRBJ1-2; TRBD1 is a possible D gene (6 bases). CDR3 length: 17 residues. Between the trimmed V and J ends, which lost 7 bases and 6 bases, there was a span of 30 bases. Germline CDR1 reads SQVTM; CDR2 reads ANQGSEA. The CDR3 protein is CSALRRRFPDRTDGYTF. The CDR3 DNA sequence: TGCAGCGCCTTACGGCGAAGATTCCCCGACAGGACCGATGGCTACACCTTC.

V usage is TRBV3-1 and J usage is TRBJ2-1; D might be TRBD2 (6 bases). This CDR3 contains 17 residues. Germline V lookup: CDR1 LGHDT, CDR2 YNNKEL (reference sequence). With 0 bases removed from V and 4 bases from J, the gap between germline ends came to 16 bases. The CDR3 sequence is CASSQDRGTGGYNEQFF. The CDR3 nucleotides are TGTGCCAGCAGCCAAGATCGAGGGACTGGAGGGTACAATGAGCAGTTCTTC.

This clonotype appeared once. The gene calls are TRBV6-6 and TRBJ1-1, with D perhaps matching TRBD1 (6 bases). Germline assignment: CDR1 MNHNY and CDR2 SVGAGI (reference sequence). Trimming stripped 8 bases from V and 5 bases from J, with 21 bases between. The length of the CDR3 is 15 residues. The CDR3 DNA is TGTGCCAGCCGAGTCAACAGGGCTCCCACAACTGAAGCTTTCTTT. This translates into CASRVNRAPTTEAFF.

This clonotype was seen ten or more times. The chain links TRBV11-1 to TRBJ2-2, with D unresolved. This CDR3 has 13 residues. V was cut by 5 bases and J by 6 bases, with 10 bases left in between. Germline V gene lookup returns CDR1 SGHAT and CDR2 FQDESV (reference sequence). The CDR3 sequence is CASSNRWSGELFF. As DNA, the CDR3 is TGTGCCAGCAGCAACCGGTGGTCCGGGGAGCTGTTTTTT.

The sample holds a few counts of this clonotype. The gene calls are TRBV3-1 and TRBJ2-7; D may be TRBD2 (5 bases). Germline lookup yields CDR1 LGHDT and CDR2 YNNKEL (reference sequence). This CDR3 has 15 amino acids. Trimming took 1 base from V and 0 from J, leaving 10 bases between them. This CDR3 is CASSQVGRASYEQYF. The CDR3 DNA reads as TGTGCCAGCAGCCAAGTAGGGCGGGCCTCCTACGAGCAGTACTTC.

As regards this clonotype: One end of the junction varies from germline; a read error may be responsible. The rearrangement links TRBV4-3 to TRBJ2-1; tentatively, D is TRBD1 or TRBD2 (6 bases each). The CDR3 runs 16 residues. Per the germline V gene, CDR1 is LGHNA and CDR2 is YSLEER. The CDR3 region is CAGSPSRGGDYNEQFF. In DNA, the CDR3 is TGCGCCGGCAGCCCAAGCAGGGGCGGGGACTACAATGAGCAGTTCTTC.

The genes are TRBV7-8 and TRBJ2-5; 9 nucleotides match TRBD1. Germline trimming cut 5 bases from V and 12 bases from J; bases unmatched to any gene: 4. The germline gives CDR1 SGHVS, CDR2 FQNEAQ. The CDR3 loop spans 11 amino acids. The CDR3 spells CASSHGQGKYF. The CDR3 nucleotides read TGTGCCAGCAGCCACGGACAGGGGAAGTACTTC. Full variable domain (rest looked up from reference TRBV7-8 and TRBJ2-5): GAGVSQSPRYKVAKRGQDVALRCDPISGHVSLFWYQQALGQGPEFLTYFQNEAQLDKSGLPSDRFFAERPEGSVSTLKIQRTQQEDSAVYLCASSHGQGKYFGPGTRLLVL.